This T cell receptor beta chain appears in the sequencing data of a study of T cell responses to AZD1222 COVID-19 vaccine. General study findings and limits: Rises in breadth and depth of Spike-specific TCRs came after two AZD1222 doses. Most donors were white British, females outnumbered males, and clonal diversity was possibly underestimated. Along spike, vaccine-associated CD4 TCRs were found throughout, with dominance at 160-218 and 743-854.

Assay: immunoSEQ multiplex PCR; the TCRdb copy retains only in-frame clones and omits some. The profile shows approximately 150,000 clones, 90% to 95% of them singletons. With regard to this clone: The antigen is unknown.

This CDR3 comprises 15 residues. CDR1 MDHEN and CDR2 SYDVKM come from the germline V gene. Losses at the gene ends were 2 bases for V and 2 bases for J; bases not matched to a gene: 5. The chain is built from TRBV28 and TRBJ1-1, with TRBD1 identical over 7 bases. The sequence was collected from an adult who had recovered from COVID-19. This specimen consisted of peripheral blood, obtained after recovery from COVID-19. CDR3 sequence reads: CASSLDGTVNTEAFF. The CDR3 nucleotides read TGTGCCAGCAGTTTAGACGGGACAGTAAACACTGAAGCTTTCTTT.